These T cell receptor beta chains were read from a single sample in a study of OX40 agonist ivuxolimab in advanced cancers. Assay used: immunoSEQ multiplex PCR; TCRdb lists only in-frame clones, some missing. The sample lists about 44,000 clones, roughly 89% occurring once. Sequencing used CD4+ or CD8+ T cells sorted from blood, obtained in a trial of the OX40 agonist ivuxolimab. These TCRs come from an adult with an advanced solid tumor such as melanoma, head and neck, liver or kidney cancer. Both conserved end residues are part of each CDR3. D genes are given only for firm matches. Rows give clone size only sometimes, using once, few, many, or a class for an expanded clone.

>TRBD2|-|TRBJ2-1|TRBV6-5
TGTGCCAGCAGTTCATGGGCGGGGGTCACCTACAATGAGCAGTTCTTC
CASSSWAGVTYNEQFF
>TRBD2|-|TRBJ2-5|TRBV29-1
TGCAGCTCCGGGAGGGAGACCCAGTACTTC
CSSGRETQYF
>-|-|TRBJ1-2|TRBV30
TGTGCCTGGAGTGTAGGGCACTCTAACTATGGCTACACCTTC
CAWSVGHSNYGYTF
>-|-|TRBJ2-1|TRBV19
TGTGCCAGTAGTATTGGAGGGGGTAGCTCCTACAATGAGCAGTTCTTC
CASSIGGGSSYNEQFF
>-|-|TRBJ2-5|TRBV4-3
TGCGCCAGCAGCCCCTCCGGGGGTGGAGAGACCCAGTACTTC
CASSPSGGGETQYF
>TRBD1|-|TRBJ2-7|TRBV28
TGTGCCAGCAAGTTCGGTCCGGGACAGAACTCCTACGAGCAGTACTTC
CASKFGPGQNSYEQYF
>TRBD1|-|TRBJ2-3|TRBV5-1
TGCGCCAGCAGCTTAGGACAGGCTAGCACAGATACGCAGTATTTT
CASSLGQASTDTQYF
>-|-|TRBJ1-3|TRBV9
TGTGCCAGCAGCCCCGGGGGCGCCGCTGGAAACACCATATATTTT
CASSPGGAAGNTIYF
>TRBD1|-|TRBJ1-2|TRBV4-1
TGCGCCAGCAGCCAAGAGGACAGGGCCTTCGTGGGCTACACCTTC
CASSQEDRAFVGYTF
>TRBD1|once|TRBJ2-7|TRBV13
TGTGCCAGCAGCCCGCGGACAGGAGGCTCCTACGAGCAGTACTTC
CASSPRTGGSYEQYF
>TRBD2|-|TRBJ2-3|TRBV6-6
TGTGCCAGCAGTGGACTAGCGGGGGGTATAGATACGCAGTATTTT
CASSGLAGGIDTQYF
>-|-|TRBJ2-7|TRBV5-6
TGTGCCAGCAGCTCCTCCCCGGGATCCGAGGACTACGAGCAGTACTTC
CASSSSPGSEDYEQYF
>TRBD2|-|TRBJ2-1|TRBV10-2
TGCGCCAGTTCCCGCGTCCTAGCGGGGCAAACCGAGCAGTTCTTC
CASSRVLAGQTEQFF
>-|-|TRBJ2-3|TRBV2
TGTGCCAGCAGTGAGATAGAACAACTCCTCACAGATACGCAGTATTTT
CASSEIEQLLTDTQYF
>TRBD2|once|TRBJ2-2|TRBV4-3
TGCGCCAGCAGCCCCTTTAGCGGGGGCACCGGGGAGCTGTTTTTT
CASSPFSGGTGELFF
>TRBD2|-|TRBJ2-1|TRBV7-2
TGTGCCAGCAGCCCACTTAGCGGGGGGGTAGACAATGAGCAGTTCTTC
CASSPLSGGVDNEQFF
>-|-|TRBJ2-7|TRBV29-1
TGCAGCGTCCCCAGCGGTTTACCCTACGAGCAGTACTTC
CSVPSGLPYEQYF
>-|-|TRBJ2-1|TRBV7-8
-
CASSFSGPVEQFF
>-|-|TRBJ1-5|TRBV7-9
TGTGCCAGCAGCTTACAAGGGTATCAGCCCCAGCATTTT
CASSLQGYQPQHF
>TRBD2|once|TRBJ2-2|TRBV7-8
TGTGCCAGCAGCTTAGTAGCGGGGGGATCCGGGGAGCTGTTTTTT
CASSLVAGGSGELFF
>TRBD1|-|TRBJ1-1|TRBV6-5
TGTGCCAGCAGTTCGGACAGGATTCGGGCTTTCTTT
CASSSDRIRAFF
>TRBD2|-|TRBJ2-3|TRBV4-3
TGCGCCAGCAGCCCGGGACTAGCTTCAGATACGCAGTATTTT
CASSPGLASDTQYF
>-|-|TRBJ2-7|TRBV5-1
TGCGCCAGCAGCTTGGGCGGAACCTACGAGCAGTACTTC
CASSLGGTYEQYF
>-|-|TRBJ2-1|TRBV5-1
TGCGCCAGCAGCTTGGAGGGGGTTCTGACCTACAATGAGCAGTTCTTC
CASSLEGVLTYNEQFF
>-|-|TRBJ2-7|TRBV27
TGTGCCAGCAGTTTAAGGTGGCTGGGAACCTACGAGCAGTACTTC
CASSLRWLGTYEQYF
>-|-|TRBJ2-1|TRBV19
TGTGCCAGTAGTATTGGCAGGTCTCATGAGCAGTTCTTC
CASSIGRSHEQFF
>-|-|TRBJ1-2|TRBV2
TGTGCCAGCGCATCTTCGTTTGGCTACACCTTC
CASASSFGYTF
>TRBD2|-|TRBJ2-5|TRBV19
TGTGCCAGTAGTAATGGCGGGGGTCCGACCCAGTACTTC
CASSNGGGPTQYF
>TRBD1|-|TRBJ1-5|TRBV7-9
TGTGCCAGCAGCTTCTGGGACAGCAGTCAGCCCCAGCATTTT
CASSFWDSSQPQHF
>TRBD1|-|TRBJ2-5|TRBV19
TGTGCCAGTACCGAACATACCGGGACAGGGGTGGAGACCCAGTACTTC
CASTEHTGTGVETQYF
>-|-|TRBJ2-5|TRBV27
TGTGCCAGCAGTTCGTACCAAGAGACCCAGTACTTC
CASSSYQETQYF
>-|-|TRBJ2-1|TRBV7-2
TGTGCCAGCAGCCTCGACGTCAGCTCCTACAATGAGCAGTTCTTC
CASSLDVSSYNEQFF
>-|-|TRBJ2-7|TRBV6-6
TGTGCCAGCAGTTACGCAGGGAGGTGGTCCGAGCAGTACTTC
CASSYAGRWSEQYF
>-|-|TRBJ2-1|TRBV25-1
TGTGCCGCCGGGCCGGGGACCCATGAGCAGTTCTTC
CAAGPGTHEQFF
>-|-|TRBJ2-3|TRBV5-1
TGCGCCAGCAGCCCGGCTGCAGATACGCAGTATTTT
CASSPAADTQYF
>-|-|TRBJ1-1|TRBV6-5
TGTGCCAGCAGTTACGGCCAGAACACTGAAGCTTTCTTT
CASSYGQNTEAFF
>TRBD1|-|TRBJ2-1|TRBV7-2
TGTGCCAGCAGCCCGGGACCCCAGGGGGCGTCCTACAATGAGCAGTTCTTC
CASSPGPQGASYNEQFF
>TRBD1|once|TRBJ1-5|TRBV7-9
TGTGCCAGCAGCTTAGTGGGTAGGGGGCAGTTTCAGCCCCAGCATTTT
CASSLVGRGQFQPQHF
>-|-|TRBJ2-7|TRBV4-3
TGCGCCAGCAGCCAAGATTGGGTCCCTGGGGACGAGCAGTACTTC
CASSQDWVPGDEQYF
>-|-|TRBJ1-2|TRBV19
TGTGCCAGTAGTATGTTTCAAGTCCCGGATGACTATGGCTACACCTTC
CASSMFQVPDDYGYTF
>-|-|TRBJ2-7|TRBV19
TGTGCCAGTAGTCGGGGACTTTCCGACGAGCAGTACTTC
CASSRGLSDEQYF
>-|-|TRBJ2-7|TRBV21-1
TGTGCCAGCCCAGGACGGAGGTACGAGCAGTACTTC
CASPGRRYEQYF
>TRBD2|-|TRBJ2-3|TRBV27
TGTGCCAGCAGTGAAAGCGGGGGCGGGGGAGATACGCAGTATTTT
CASSESGGGGDTQYF
>TRBD2|-|TRBJ2-2|TRBV28
TGTGCCAGCAGGGGACTAGCGGGGGCGAAGAACACCGGGGAGCTGTTTTTT
CASRGLAGAKNTGELFF
>TRBD2|-|TRBJ2-3|TRBV19
TGTGCCAGTAGTCCGTACGGACTAGCGCTAAGCACAGATACGCAGTATTTT
CASSPYGLALSTDTQYF